The 24 T cell receptor beta chains reported below all come from one sample, sequenced in a study of cytomegalovirus exposure and HLA in healthy donors. The PCR was carried out with 60 Vbeta primers and 13 Jbeta primers. This table comes from immunoSEQ multiplex PCR, and its TCRdb copy is limited to in-frame clones, with some not included. The sample records over 95,000 clones, roughly 80% being singletons. Sequencing was performed on PBMCs. The receptors derive from a female donor in good health and CMV-seronegative.

V and J are TRBV5-5 and TRBJ2-1; 14 bases agree with TRBD2. The junction had 2 bases not matched to a gene; V was cut back by 0 bases and J by 3 bases. CDR3 length: 17 amino acids. The germline gives CDR1 SGHKS, CDR2 YYEKEE (reference sequence). The CDR3 bases are TGTGCCAGCAGCTTGGGACTAGCGGGGGGGGTCTACAATGAGCAGTTCTTC. Translated, it gives CASSLGLAGGVYNEQFF.

This chain uses TRBV7-9 with TRBJ1-2; 8 nucleotides line up with TRBD1. V shed 1 base and J 4 bases; nucleotides not matched to a gene: 11. There are 17 residues in the CDR3. Germline loops: CDR1 SEHNR, CDR2 FQNEAQ (reference sequence). CDR3 region: CASSLGGQDLKLYGYTF. The CDR3 DNA sequence: TGTGCCAGCAGCTTAGGGGGACAGGACTTGAAACTCTATGGCTACACCTTC. Full variable domain (outside the CDR3, taken from reference TRBV7-9 and TRBJ1-2): DTGVSQNPRHKITKRGQNVTFRCDPISEHNRLYWYRQTLGQGPEFLTYFQNEAQLEKSRLLSDRFSAERPKGSFSTLEIQRTEQGDSAMYLCASSLGGQDLKLYGYTFGSGTRLTVV.

The chain carries TRBV7-2 and TRBJ2-2; possibly TRBD2 for D (7 bases). The CDR3 covers 16 residues. In germline, CDR1 is SGHTA, CDR2 FQGNSA. V gave up 1 base and J gave up 5 bases, with 14 bases separating them. The CDR3 sequence is CASSLGGGPWTGELFF. The CDR3 nucleotides read TGTGCCAGCAGCTTAGGGGGGGGGCCGTGGACCGGGGAGCTGTTTTTT.

The J gene is TRBJ2-1, the V gene TRBV7-9, with D tentatively TRBD2 (5 bases). The germline V gene encodes CDR1 SEHNR and CDR2 FQNEAQ (reference sequence). Trimming removed 7 bases at V and 0 bases at J, with 19 bases between. CDR3 length equals 17 residues. Here the CDR3 DNA reads TGTGCCAGCAACAAATTACGAGCGGAGAGCTCCTACAATGAGCAGTTCTTC. Encoded protein: CASNKLRAESSYNEQFF.

This clone was detected once. The rearrangement uses TRBV5-6 and TRBJ1-2; 9 bases agree with TRBD1. Germline CDR1 SGHDT, CDR2 YYEEEE. CDR3 size: 16 residues. The V segment lost 0 bases and the J segment 2 bases; nucleotides outside the gene matches: 5. The DNA for the CDR3 is TGTGCCAGCAGCTTGGAGCGGGACAGGGAAAACTATGGCTACACCTTC. Its protein is CASSLERDRENYGYTF.

The chain carries TRBV9 and TRBJ2-1; 9 nucleotides agree with TRBD2. The CDR3 spans 14 residues. V lost 0 bases and J lost 9; bases outside the gene matches: 4. Germline CDR1 reads SGDLS; CDR2 reads YYNGEE. This CDR3 reads CASSVGGAGGEQFF. The CDR3 region has the DNA TGTGCCAGCAGCGTAGGAGGAGCGGGGGGTGAGCAGTTCTTC. The complete variable domain, with remaining parts taken from reference TRBV9 and TRBJ2-1, reads DSGVTQTPKHLITATGQRVTLRCSPRSGDLSVYWYQQSLDQGLQFLIQYYNGEERAKGNILERFSAQQFPDLHSELNLSSLELGDSALYFCASSVGGAGGEQFFGPGTRLTVL.

This rearrangement joins TRBV30 to TRBJ2-5; possibly TRBD2 for D (5 bases). The ends were cut back, 6 bases at V and 5 bases at J, with 16 bases in the middle. The CDR3 length is 13 residues. Germline V gene data show CDR1 as GTSNPN and CDR2 as SVGIG (reference sequence). The CDR3 nucleotides read TGTGCCTGTATACACACTAGGGTGGAGACCCAGTACTTC. This translates into CACIHTRVETQYF.

The chain is built from TRBV30 and TRBJ1-1; 7 bases agree with TRBD1. The CDR3 consists of 13 residues. V was pared by 0 bases and J by 6 bases, with 4 bases of the junction left unmatched. Germline CDR1 reads GTSNPN; CDR2 reads SVGIG (reference sequence). The CDR3: CAWSVLGGSEAFF. Written as DNA, the CDR3 is TGTGCCTGGAGTGTACTAGGGGGCTCTGAAGCTTTCTTT. The complete variable domain, with remaining parts taken from reference TRBV30 and TRBJ1-1, reads SQTIHQWPATLVQPVGSPLSLECTVEGTSNPNLYWYRQAAGRGLQLLFYSVGIGQISSEVPQNLSASRPQDRQFILSSKKLLLSDSGFYLCAWSVLGGSEAFFGQGTRLTVV.

V is TRBV11-2 and J is TRBJ2-1, with 9 bases lining up with TRBD2. In germline, CDR1 is SGHAT, CDR2 FQNNGV. V shed 5 bases and J 3 bases; nucleotides not matched to a gene: 2. The CDR3 covers 14 residues. Here the CDR3 reads CASSNSGGYNEQFF. The CDR3 region has the DNA TGTGCCAGCAGCAATAGCGGGGGCTACAATGAGCAGTTCTTC.

The chain couples TRBV10-2 to TRBJ2-7; possible D gene TRBD2, 5 bases. Germline CDR1 reads WSHSY; CDR2 reads SAAADI. CDR3 length equals 13 residues. Trimming took off 5 bases at V and 3 bases at J, with 11 bases between the two ends. The CDR3 sequence is CASSSGIGYEQYF. CDR3 coding DNA: TGCGCCAGCAGTTCGGGAATAGGCTACGAGCAGTACTTC.

This clone occurred once. DNA of the CDR3: TGTGCCAGCAGCCCACCCAGCGGGTCGTACAATGAGCAGTTCTTC. Protein sequence: CASSPPSGSYNEQFF. The genes are TRBV7-9 and TRBJ2-1, with a weak D call TRBD2 (6 bases). Germline CDR1 SEHNR, CDR2 FQNEAQ (reference sequence). V lost 5 bases, J lost 4 bases, and 15 bases lay in between. The CDR3 is 15 residues long.

Remarks on this clone: One junction end disagrees with the germline gene, perhaps due to a read error. This chain links TRBV7-9 with TRBJ2-3, with 13 bases that match TRBD2. CDR3 length equals 17 residues. Germline CDR1 reads SEHNR; CDR2 reads FQNEAQ (reference sequence). CDR3 region: CSSSLLAGGLSTDTQYF. The CDR3 region has the DNA TGTTCCAGCAGCCTACTAGCGGGGGGGCTTTCCACAGATACGCAGTATTTT. Together with reference TRBV7-9 and TRBJ2-3, the CDR3 gives the full variable domain: DTGVSQNPRHKITKRGQNVTFRCDPISEHNRLYWYRQTLGQGPEFLTYFQNEAQLEKSRLLSDRFSAERPKGSFSTLEIQRTEQGDSAMYLCSSSLLAGGLSTDTQYFGPGTRLTVL.

This clone has more than one count but fewer than ten. The chain recombines TRBV5-4 with TRBJ2-7; 9 bases fit TRBD1. CDR1 is SGHNT, CDR2 YYREEE, per germline (reference sequence). Trimming cost V 7 bases and J 3 bases; bases outside gene matches: 11. This CDR3 spans 15 amino acids. The CDR3 DNA follows: TGTGCCAGCGGCCCGAGACCGGGACAGGGCTACGAGCAGTACTTC. This gives the protein CASGPRPGQGYEQYF.

The gene calls are TRBV7-8 and TRBJ1-1, with D possibly TRBD1 on 6 matching bases. Deletions cut 1 base from V and 4 bases from J, with 10 bases between. CDR1 is SGHVS, CDR2 FQNEAQ, per germline. The CDR3 is 14 amino acids. The CDR3 DNA reads as TGTGCCAGCAGCTTAGGGTCAGGGGCCACTGAAGCTTTCTTT. As protein: CASSLGSGATEAFF.

This chain uses TRBV10-3 with TRBJ1-1, with D unresolved. The ends were cut back, 2 bases at V and 1 base at J, with 8 bases in the middle. Germline loops: CDR1 ENHRY, CDR2 SYGVKD. This CDR3 is built from 14 residues. CDR3 DNA: TGTGCCATCAGTGAGATGAGGGAGAACACTGAAGCTTTCTTT. This translates into CAISEMRENTEAFF.

The rearrangement links TRBV29-1 to TRBJ1-1, with no clear D. V was shortened by 3 bases and J by 0 bases, with 8 bases between the two germline ends. The CDR3 has 13 residues. The V gene's germline CDR1 is SQVTM and CDR2 ANQGSEA. The CDR3 DNA is TGCAGCGTTGAGGTCGGTGTGAACACTGAAGCTTTCTTT. Residues: CSVEVGVNTEAFF.

The chain carries TRBV4-1 and TRBJ2-7, with 9 nucleotides matching TRBD1. The CDR3 loop spans 15 amino acids. Per germline, CDR1 MGHRA and CDR2 YSYEKL. Trimming at V came to 0 bases and at J to 5 bases, leaving 5 bases not matched to a gene. CDR3 amino acids: CASSQDGTGSDEQYF. CDR3 DNA: TGCGCCAGCAGCCAAGACGGGACAGGGTCCGACGAGCAGTACTTC.

V gene TRBV11-2 combines with J gene TRBJ2-7; 8 bases are a match to TRBD1. CDR3 length equals 12 residues. CDR1 is SGHAT, CDR2 FQNNGV, per germline. The ends lost 1 base at V and 10 bases at J; junction bases unmatched: 3. In DNA, the CDR3 is TGTGCCAGCAGCTTAGGACAGGGGCCCCAGTACTTC. Amino acids: CASSLGQGPQYF. Full variable domain (rest looked up from reference TRBV11-2 and TRBJ2-7): EAGVAQSPRYKIIEKRQSVAFWCNPISGHATLYWYQQILGQGPKLLIQFQNNGVVDDSQLPKDRFSAERLKGVDSTLKIQPAKLEDSAVYLCASSLGQGPQYFGPGTRLTVT.

This clone appeared once. The rearrangement links TRBV5-1 to TRBJ1-2; possibly TRBD1 for D (6 bases). The CDR3 covers 15 residues. Germline V gene data show CDR1 as SGHRS and CDR2 as YFSETQ. Trimming shortened V by 4 bases and J by 4 bases, and 17 bases separated the two germline ends. CDR3 DNA: TGCGCCAGCAGCCGAGATATAACAGGGTCCTATGGCTACACCTTC. This gives the protein CASSRDITGSYGYTF.

V usage is TRBV14 and J usage is TRBJ2-5, with D uncertain. The V end lost 4 bases, the J end lost 2 bases, and 14 bases lay between the germline ends. There are 15 residues in the CDR3. From germline, CDR1 is SGHDN and CDR2 FVKESK. Written as DNA, the CDR3 is TGTGCCAGCAGCCTGCAGAAAGATCTTCAAGAGACCCAGTACTTC. This codes for CASSLQKDLQETQYF.

The rearrangement links TRBV2 to TRBJ2-7; 11 nucleotides align to TRBD2. V trimming: 6 bases; J trimming: 2 bases; junction bases outside the gene matches: 6. CDR1 and CDR2 from the germline V gene are SNHLY and FYNNEI. The CDR3 totals 15 residues. The CDR3 is CASRTSGGSPYEQYF. CDR3 DNA: TGTGCCAGCAGAACTAGCGGGGGATCGCCCTACGAGCAGTACTTC.

CDR3: CASTAAGDEKLFF. As DNA, the CDR3 is TGTGCCAGCACCGCGGCGGGGGATGAAAAACTGTTTTTT. V is TRBV6-6 and J is TRBJ1-4, with D possibly matching TRBD1 (5 bases). Germline V gives CDR1 MNHNY, CDR2 SVGAGI (reference sequence). The CDR3 is 13 residues long. Trimming left V 7 bases short and J 6 bases short, with 12 bases between.

The chain has TRBV11-2 and TRBJ2-3; the match to TRBD2 covers 8 bases. The CDR3 consists of 16 residues. Trimming removed 3 bases from V and 0 bases from J; junction bases left unmatched: 5. Looked up from germline, CDR1 is SGHAT and CDR2 is FQNNGV. The DNA for the CDR3 is TGTGCCAGCAGCTTGGGCGGGGGGCCTAGCACAGATACGCAGTATTTT. Protein product: CASSLGGGPSTDTQYF.

This clone was seen just once. The J gene is TRBJ2-2, the V gene TRBV15; TRBD2 is a possible D gene (6 bases). Trimming stripped 0 bases from V and 2 bases from J, with 7 bases between. This CDR3 has 15 residues. Germline V gene lookup returns CDR1 LNHNV and CDR2 YYDKDF (reference sequence). The CDR3 loop is CATSREGLNTGELFF. The CDR3 nucleotides are TGTGCCACCAGCAGAGAGGGACTCAACACCGGGGAGCTGTTTTTT.